A selection of T cell receptor beta chains follows, all from one sample in a study of early T cells in non-severe SARS-CoV-2 infection. TCRdb reprocessed the 5' RACE reads with MiXCR, giving one entry per CDR3 protein. The profile shows approximately 120,000 distinct CDR3 sequences, about 15% of them singletons. Sequenced: whole blood. The receptors come from an adult who was a healthcare worker with PCR-confirmed SARS-CoV-2 infection or an uninfected control (not recorded which). Each CDR3 is given with its conserved first and last residue. D genes are given only for firm matches. Clone sizes are given selectively: once, few, many, or a class where the clone is expanded.

NA	TRBJ2-3	NA	TRBV30	TGTGCCTGGAGTCCCTTCAGCTCAGATACGCAGTATTTT	CAWSPFSSDTQYF
NA	TRBJ1-4	few	TRBV7-6	TGTGCCAGCAGTCAGTCGGAGTTGGGAGAAAAACTGTTTTTT	CASSQSELGEKLFF
NA	TRBJ2-3	NA	TRBV4-2	TGTGCCAGCAGCCAATTAGGCAGAGACTCAGATACGCAGTATTTT	CASSQLGRDSDTQYF
TRBD1	TRBJ1-6	NA	TRBV18	TGTGCCAGCGGACAAGGACAGGGGCCCAATTCACCCCTCCACTTT	CASGQGQGPNSPLHF
NA	TRBJ2-3	many	TRBV5-5	TGTGCCAGCAGCTTGTTCTCCGCGGCGGATACGCAGTATTTT	CASSLFSAADTQYF
NA	TRBJ2-1	many	TRBV12-3/TRBV12-4	TGTGCCAGCAGTTTAAGGTCCTACAATGAGCAGTTCTTC	CASSLRSYNEQFF
NA	TRBJ2-7	many	TRBV30	TGTGCCTGGACCACCCCGGGGTACGAGCAGTACTTC	CAWTTPGYEQYF
TRBD2	TRBJ2-3	many	TRBV7-9	TGTGCCAGCAGCCCGGGGGGGGCAGATACGCAGTATTTT	CASSPGGADTQYF
TRBD2	TRBJ2-1	NA	TRBV20-1	TGCAGTGCTAGACCCACCTACCTAGCGGGGGGTTTTAATGAGCAGTTCTTC	CSARPTYLAGGFNEQFF
TRBD1	TRBJ1-2	NA	TRBV7-2	TGTGCCAGCAGCTTAGATAGGGGGCCTAACTATGGCTACACCTTC	CASSLDRGPNYGYTF
NA	TRBJ2-1	NA	TRBV4-1	TGCGTCAGCAGCCTAGACTTAAGCTCCTACAATGAGCAGTTCTTC	CVSSLDLSSYNEQFF
TRBD2	TRBJ2-3	NA	TRBV5-1	TGCGCCAGCAGCTTGCCCCAAGCGGGGGGCATAGATACGCAGTATTTT	CASSLPQAGGIDTQYF
TRBD2	TRBJ2-3	many	TRBV12-3/TRBV12-4	TGTGCCAGCAGCCCAGGAGGGACTAGGAAGGATACGCAGTATTTT	CASSPGGTRKDTQYF
NA	TRBJ1-4	few	TRBV12-3/TRBV12-4	TGTGCCAGCAGTTCCGGACCTTTAGGGACTAATGAAAAACTGTTTTTT	CASSSGPLGTNEKLFF
TRBD1	TRBJ2-1	few	TRBV29-1	TGCAGCGTGGTACAGGGGGCGCCGGACAATGAGCAGTTCTTC	CSVVQGAPDNEQFF
NA	TRBJ1-2	many	TRBV4-1	TGCGCCAGCAGCCAAGTCGGGACACTCAGGCGGGGCTACACCTTC	CASSQVGTLRRGYTF
TRBD1	TRBJ2-7	NA	TRBV7-9	TGTGCCAGCAGCTTCGGCCGGGACAGGGTGCAGCAGTACTTC	CASSFGRDRVQQYF
NA	TRBJ2-1	few	TRBV4-2	TGTGCCAGCAGCCAAGATCAGGGGCTTAGCTCCTACAATGAGCAGTTCTTC	CASSQDQGLSSYNEQFF
TRBD1	TRBJ1-2	few	TRBV4-1	TGCGCCAGCAGCCCACTAGGACAGGAACTCTATGGCTACACCTTC	CASSPLGQELYGYTF